The 19 T cell receptor beta chains below were found in one sample sequenced in a study of cytomegalovirus exposure and HLA in healthy donors. The PCR was carried out with 60 Vbeta primers and 13 Jbeta primers. TCRdb keeps only in-frame clones here, not all; method: immunoSEQ multiplex PCR. Among 130,000 to 150,000 clones listed, about 80% were seen once. Sequencing was carried out using PBMCs. These receptors originate from a male donor in good health and CMV-seronegative.

This clone has only a few counts. This rearrangement joins TRBV7-2 to TRBJ1-6, with a possible D match to TRBD1 (6 bases). Germline loops: CDR1 SGHTA, CDR2 FQGNSA. V was shortened by 4 bases and J by 14 bases, with 15 bases between the two germline ends. The CDR3 runs to 13 residues. CDR3 sequence reads: CASSSSAGATLHF. The DNA of the CDR3 is TGTGCCAGCAGCTCATCGGCGGGGGCCACCCTCCACTTT.

This chain connects TRBV7-2 to TRBJ2-2, with a weak D call TRBD1 (6 bases). The CDR3 contains 15 residues. V was cut by 1 base and J by 8 bases, with 14 bases left in between. Germline V gene data show CDR1 as SGHTA and CDR2 as FQGNSA. The CDR3 spells CASSLDNRVAGELFF. CDR3 sequence (DNA): TGTGCCAGCAGCTTAGATAACAGGGTGGCGGGGGAGCTGTTTTTT.

This clone was recorded only once. This chain connects TRBV28 to TRBJ1-1, with D uncertain. The CDR3 is 12 amino acids. Germline values: CDR1 MDHEN, CDR2 SYDVKM. V lost 2 bases, J lost 3 bases, and 4 bases lay in between. CDR3 amino acids: CASSLQDTEAFF. CDR3 bases: TGTGCCAGCAGTTTACAGGACACTGAAGCTTTCTTT.

The chain has TRBV7-9 and TRBJ2-2; TRBD2 might be the D (6 bases). Germline V lookup: CDR1 SEHNR, CDR2 FQNEAQ (reference sequence). The CDR3 has 14 residues. Trimming pared 5 bases from V and 8 bases from J, leaving 15 bases between. The CDR3 sequence: CASSAGGGAGELFF. The CDR3 DNA reads TGTGCCAGCAGCGCCGGAGGAGGGGCGGGGGAGCTGTTTTTT.

This clone was seen more than once but under ten times. This chain joins TRBV19 and TRBJ2-2, with D possibly TRBD1 on 5 matching bases. Trimming removed 3 bases at V and 6 bases at J, with 11 bases between. Germline-derived CDR1 and CDR2 are LNHDA and SQIVND (reference sequence). The CDR3 length is 14 residues. Written as DNA, the CDR3 is TGTGCCAGTAGTATCCAGGGCGTATCCGGGGAGCTGTTTTTT. The encoded protein is CASSIQGVSGELFF.

The rearrangement uses TRBV10-3 and TRBJ1-6; D is ambiguous. The CDR3 is 16 amino acids. The V end was cut by 0 bases, the J end by 4 bases, with 10 bases between. CDR1 ENHRY and CDR2 SYGVKD come from the germline V gene. The CDR3 loop reads CAISESPARYNSPLHF. CDR3 sequence (DNA): TGTGCCATCAGTGAGTCGCCGGCCAGGTATAATTCACCCCTCCACTTT.

The chain couples TRBV7-9 to TRBJ1-2; 9 nucleotides line up with TRBD1. CDR1 SEHNR and CDR2 FQNEAQ come from the germline V gene (reference sequence). The CDR3 contains 17 residues. V gave up 4 bases and J gave up 4 bases; unmatched junction bases: 13. In DNA form, the CDR3 reads TGTGCCAGCAGCTCTCGGACAGGGGCCGCAGTCTCCTATGGCTACACCTTC. Its protein is CASSSRTGAAVSYGYTF. Together with reference TRBV7-9 and TRBJ1-2, the CDR3 gives the full variable domain: DTGVSQNPRHKITKRGQNVTFRCDPISEHNRLYWYRQTLGQGPEFLTYFQNEAQLEKSRLLSDRFSAERPKGSFSTLEIQRTEQGDSAMYLCASSSRTGAAVSYGYTFGSGTRLTVV.

V usage is TRBV9 and J usage is TRBJ2-1; TRBD2 aligns across 7 bases. J was trimmed by 8 bases and V by 2 bases; bases with no gene match: 7. From germline, CDR1 is SGDLS and CDR2 YYNGEE. This CDR3 is 14 amino acids long. CDR3 sequence reads: CASSVRDYNHEQFF. Here the CDR3 DNA reads TGTGCCAGCAGCGTCCGGGACTATAACCATGAGCAGTTCTTC.

This chain uses TRBV6-5 with TRBJ1-2, with D possibly being TRBD1 (6 bases). Trimming pared 0 bases from V and 5 bases from J, leaving 10 bases between. CDR1 is MNHEY, CDR2 SVGAGI, per germline. The CDR3 has 14 residues. As DNA, the CDR3 is TGTGCCAGCAGTTACTCAACAGGGCATTATGGCTACACCTTC. It is translated as CASSYSTGHYGYTF.

The chain has TRBV7-9 and TRBJ2-6, with TRBD1 as a possible D gene (6 bases). The CDR3 is made up of 19 amino acids. Germline-derived CDR1 and CDR2 are SEHNR and FQNEAQ (reference sequence). V lost 2 bases and J 4 bases, leaving 21 bases between the germline ends. CDR3 coding DNA: TGTGCCAGCAGCTTAAACCCTGCAGGGGTTCAGCTCGGGGCCAACGTCCTGACTTTC. It translates to CASSLNPAGVQLGANVLTF.

The chain carries TRBV7-2 and TRBJ2-1; 8 bases line up with TRBD2. The V and J ends lost 5 bases and 4 bases, in that order; junction bases with no gene match: 13. The CDR3 length is 17 residues. Germline CDR1 SGHTA, CDR2 FQGNSA. CDR3 DNA sequence: TGTGCCAGCAGCCACTTAGGGGCAGCGGGGGCTTACAATGAGCAGTTCTTC. This codes for CASSHLGAAGAYNEQFF.

The V gene is TRBV10-2, the J gene TRBJ1-1; weak D call: TRBD1 (5 bases). This CDR3 is built from 13 residues. The germline CDR1 and CDR2 sequences are WSHSY and SAAADI. Trimming took off 7 bases at V and 5 bases at J, with 14 bases between the two ends. CDR3 residues: CASKTGGGTEAFF. The DNA for the CDR3 is TGCGCCAGCAAAACAGGTGGGGGGACTGAAGCTTTCTTT.

V gene TRBV10-3 combines with J gene TRBJ1-1; 9 nucleotides match TRBD1. From germline, CDR1 is ENHRY and CDR2 SYGVKD. There are 16 residues in the CDR3. V lost 6 bases to trimming and J lost 1 base; unmatched junction nucleotides: 9. The CDR3: CAIRGGQGNPNTEAFF. The CDR3 DNA follows: TGTGCCATCAGAGGGGGACAGGGCAACCCGAACACTGAAGCTTTCTTT.

CDR3 in amino acids: CASSAGLRRNEKLFF. The CDR3 DNA follows: TGTGCCAGCAGCGCTGGGCTCCGACGTAATGAAAAACTGTTTTTT. The chain combines TRBV9 with TRBJ1-4; D gene uncertain. Trimming cost V 3 bases and J 4 bases, with 13 bases left between them. Germline-derived CDR1 and CDR2 are SGDLS and YYNGEE. The CDR3 spans 15 residues.

This clone was observed a single time. The chain joins TRBV6-5 to TRBJ2-3; D may be TRBD2 (6 bases). This CDR3 spans 16 amino acids. Germline CDR1 MNHEY, CDR2 SVGAGI. V gave up 0 bases and J gave up 7 bases, with 17 bases separating them. The CDR3 nucleotides are TGTGCCAGCAGTTACTCAGCCGGGGTAGCGGCGAATACGCAGTATTTT. Translation: CASSYSAGVAANTQYF.

The V gene is TRBV28, the J gene TRBJ1-2; 8 bases agree with TRBD1. J was trimmed by 2 bases and V by 5 bases; bases with no gene match: 10. The CDR3 sequence is 16 residues long. Per the germline V gene, CDR1 is MDHEN and CDR2 is SYDVKM. CDR3 nucleotides: TGTGCCAGCAGTCCAATCGGACAGGGTGTAAACTATGGCTACACCTTC. Translation: CASSPIGQGVNYGYTF.

In its sample, this clone was seen a few times. The chain uses TRBV10-3 and TRBJ2-3, with 7 positions matching TRBD1. Germline V gene lookup returns CDR1 ENHRY and CDR2 SYGVKD. The CDR3 covers 13 residues. Trimming at V came to 8 bases and at J to 2 bases, leaving 4 bases not matched to a gene. CDR3: CAIGTELTDTQYF. CDR3 DNA sequence: TGTGCCATCGGGACAGAACTCACAGATACGCAGTATTTT.

The chain carries TRBV7-9 and TRBJ2-1; the D is unclear. This CDR3 contains 15 residues. Germline V gene sequence: CDR1 SEHNR, CDR2 FQNEAQ (reference sequence). Between the trimmed V and J ends, which lost 1 base and 0 bases, there was a span of 7 bases. The CDR3 DNA follows: TGTGCCAGCAGCTTAGGCCAGGTCTCCTACAATGAGCAGTTCTTC. This encodes CASSLGQVSYNEQFF.

The V gene is TRBV2, the J gene TRBJ1-2, with 7 bases identical to TRBD1. Germline CDR1 and CDR2: SNHLY and FYNNEI. The CDR3 sequence is 13 residues long. Germline trimming cut 7 bases from V and 3 bases from J; bases unmatched to any gene: 5. CDR3 loop: CASNLGTDYGYTF. CDR3 coding DNA: TGTGCCAGCAATCTAGGGACAGACTATGGCTACACCTTC.